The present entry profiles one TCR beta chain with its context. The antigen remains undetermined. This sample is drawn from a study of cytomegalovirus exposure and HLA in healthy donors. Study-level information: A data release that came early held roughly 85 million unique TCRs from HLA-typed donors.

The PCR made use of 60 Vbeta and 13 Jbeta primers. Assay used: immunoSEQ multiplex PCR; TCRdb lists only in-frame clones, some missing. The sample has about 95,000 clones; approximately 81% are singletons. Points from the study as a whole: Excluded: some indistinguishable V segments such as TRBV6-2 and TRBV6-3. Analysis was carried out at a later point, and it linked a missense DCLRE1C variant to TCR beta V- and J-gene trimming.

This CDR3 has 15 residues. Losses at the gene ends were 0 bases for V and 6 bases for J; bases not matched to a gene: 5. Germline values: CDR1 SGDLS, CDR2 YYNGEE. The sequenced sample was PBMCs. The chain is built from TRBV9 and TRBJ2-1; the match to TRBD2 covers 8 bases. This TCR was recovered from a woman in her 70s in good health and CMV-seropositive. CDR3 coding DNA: TGTGCCAGCAGCGTAGAGGGACTAGATTTCAATGAGCAGTTCTTC. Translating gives CASSVEGLDFNEQFF. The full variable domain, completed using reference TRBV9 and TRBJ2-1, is DSGVTQTPKHLITATGQRVTLRCSPRSGDLSVYWYQQSLDQGLQFLIQYYNGEERAKGNILERFSAQQFPDLHSELNLSSLELGDSALYFCASSVEGLDFNEQFFGPGTRLTVL.